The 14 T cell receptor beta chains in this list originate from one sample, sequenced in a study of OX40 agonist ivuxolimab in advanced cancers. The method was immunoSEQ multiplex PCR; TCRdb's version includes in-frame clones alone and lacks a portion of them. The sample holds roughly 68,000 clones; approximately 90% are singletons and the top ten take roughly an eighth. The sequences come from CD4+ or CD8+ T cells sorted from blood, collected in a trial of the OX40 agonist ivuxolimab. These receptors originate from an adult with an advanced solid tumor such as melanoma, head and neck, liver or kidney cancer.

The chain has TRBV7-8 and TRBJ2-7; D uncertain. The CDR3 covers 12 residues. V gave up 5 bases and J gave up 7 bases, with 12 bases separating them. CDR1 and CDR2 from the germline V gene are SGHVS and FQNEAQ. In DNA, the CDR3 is TGTGCCAGCAGCCCTAGGGTTCGTGAGCAGTACTTC. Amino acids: CASSPRVREQYF.

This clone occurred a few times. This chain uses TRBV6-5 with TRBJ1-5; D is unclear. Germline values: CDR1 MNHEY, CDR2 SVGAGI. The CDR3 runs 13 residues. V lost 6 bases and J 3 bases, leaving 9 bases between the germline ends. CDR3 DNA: TGTGCCAGCAGGGACGGAATCAATCAGCCCCAGCATTTT. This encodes CASRDGINQPQHF.

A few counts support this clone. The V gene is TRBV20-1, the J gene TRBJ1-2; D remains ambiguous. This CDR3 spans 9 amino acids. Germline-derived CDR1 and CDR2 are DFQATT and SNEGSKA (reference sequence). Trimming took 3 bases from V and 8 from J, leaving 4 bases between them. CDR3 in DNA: TGCAGTGCTAGGGTCGGCTACACCTTC. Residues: CSARVGYTF.

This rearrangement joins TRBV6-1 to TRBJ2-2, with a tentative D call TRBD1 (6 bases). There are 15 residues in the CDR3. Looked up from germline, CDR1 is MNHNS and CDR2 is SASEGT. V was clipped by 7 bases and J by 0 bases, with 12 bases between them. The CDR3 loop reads CASNPGTSNTGELFF. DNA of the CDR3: TGTGCCAGCAACCCCGGGACATCGAACACCGGGGAGCTGTTTTTT.

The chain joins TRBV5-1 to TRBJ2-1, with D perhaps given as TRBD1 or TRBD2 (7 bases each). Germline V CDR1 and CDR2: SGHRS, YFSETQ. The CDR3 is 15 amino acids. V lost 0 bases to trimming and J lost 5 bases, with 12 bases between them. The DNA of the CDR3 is TGCGCCAGCAGCTTGGTGGGAGGGGGCAACAATGAGCAGTTCTTC. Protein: CASSLVGGGNNEQFF.

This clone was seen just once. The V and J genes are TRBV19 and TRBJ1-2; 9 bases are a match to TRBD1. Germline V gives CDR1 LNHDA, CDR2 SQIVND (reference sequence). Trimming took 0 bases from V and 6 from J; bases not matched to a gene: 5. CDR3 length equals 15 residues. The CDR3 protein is CASSIDLWDRDGYTF. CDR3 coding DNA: TGTGCCAGTAGTATAGATCTCTGGGACAGGGATGGCTACACCTTC.

Here the CDR3 DNA reads TGCAGCGTTGTTTGGGGGGCCTACGAGCAGTACTTC. Translated, it gives CSVVWGAYEQYF. The chain has TRBV29-1 and TRBJ2-7; TRBD2 is a possible D gene (6 bases). The ends were cut back, 4 bases at V and 2 bases at J, with 9 bases in the middle. The CDR3 totals 12 residues. Germline V gene data show CDR1 as SQVTM and CDR2 as ANQGSEA.

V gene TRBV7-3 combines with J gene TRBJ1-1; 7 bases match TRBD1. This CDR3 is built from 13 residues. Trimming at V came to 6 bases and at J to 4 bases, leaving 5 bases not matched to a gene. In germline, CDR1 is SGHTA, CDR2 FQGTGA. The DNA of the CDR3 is TGTGCCAGCAGGGAGGCAGGGGGCACTGAAGCTTTCTTT. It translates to CASREAGGTEAFF.

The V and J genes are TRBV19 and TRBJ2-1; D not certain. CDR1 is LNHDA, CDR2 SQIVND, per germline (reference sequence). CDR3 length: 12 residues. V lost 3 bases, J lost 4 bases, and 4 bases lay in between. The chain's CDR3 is CASSMRYNEQFF. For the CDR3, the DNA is TGTGCCAGTAGTATGCGATACAATGAGCAGTTCTTC.

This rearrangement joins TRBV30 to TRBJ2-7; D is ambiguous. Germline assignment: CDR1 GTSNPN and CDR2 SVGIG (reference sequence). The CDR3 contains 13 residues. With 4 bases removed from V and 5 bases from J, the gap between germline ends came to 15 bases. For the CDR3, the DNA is TGTGCCTGGAAGAAAGGAGAAACCCACGAGCAGTACTTC. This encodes CAWKKGETHEQYF.

CDR3 nucleotide sequence: TGTGCCAGCAGCTTAGGGGACGGAAGCTCCTACGAGCAGTACTTC. Translation gives CASSLGDGSSYEQYF. The V call is TRBV11-3, the J call TRBJ2-7, with D perhaps being TRBD1 or TRBD2 (5 bases each). The germline CDR1 and CDR2 sequences are SGHNT and YENEEA. V lost 1 base, J lost 0 bases, and 10 bases lay in between. The CDR3 has 15 amino acids. Full variable domain (rest looked up from reference TRBV11-3 and TRBJ2-7): EAGVVQSPRYKIIEKKQPVAFWCNPISGHNTLYWYLQNLGQGPELLIRYENEEAVDDSQLPKDRFSAERLKGVDSTLKIQPAELGDSAVYLCASSLGDGSSYEQYFGPGTRLTVT.

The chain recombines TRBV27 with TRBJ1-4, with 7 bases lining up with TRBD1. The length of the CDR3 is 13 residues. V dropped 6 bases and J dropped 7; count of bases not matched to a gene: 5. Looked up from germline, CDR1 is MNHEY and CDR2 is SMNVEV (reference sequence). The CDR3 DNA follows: TGTGCCAGCAGCCCGCAGGGGGGTGAAAAACTGTTTTTT. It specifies CASSPQGGEKLFF.

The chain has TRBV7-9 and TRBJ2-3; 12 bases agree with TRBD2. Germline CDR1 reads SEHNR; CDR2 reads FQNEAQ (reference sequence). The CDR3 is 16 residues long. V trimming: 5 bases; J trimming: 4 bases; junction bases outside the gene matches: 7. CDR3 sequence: CASSHRLAGEPDTQYF. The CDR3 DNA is TGTGCCAGCAGCCATAGACTAGCGGGGGAGCCAGATACGCAGTATTTT. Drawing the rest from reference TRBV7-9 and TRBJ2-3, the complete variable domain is DTGVSQNPRHKITKRGQNVTFRCDPISEHNRLYWYRQTLGQGPEFLTYFQNEAQLEKSRLLSDRFSAERPKGSFSTLEIQRTEQGDSAMYLCASSHRLAGEPDTQYFGPGTRLTVL.

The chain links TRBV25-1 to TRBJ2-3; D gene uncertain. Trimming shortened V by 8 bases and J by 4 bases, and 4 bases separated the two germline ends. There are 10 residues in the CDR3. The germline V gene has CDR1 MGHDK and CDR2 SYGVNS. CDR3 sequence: CASLADTQYF. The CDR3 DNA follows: TGTGCCAGCTTAGCAGATACGCAGTATTTT. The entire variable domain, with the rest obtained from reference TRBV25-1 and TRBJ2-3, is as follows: EADIYQTPRYLVIGTGKKITLECSQTMGHDKMYWYQQDPGMELHLIHYSYGVNSTEKGDLSSESTVSRIRTEHFPLTLESARPSHTSQYLCASLADTQYFGPGTRLTVL.